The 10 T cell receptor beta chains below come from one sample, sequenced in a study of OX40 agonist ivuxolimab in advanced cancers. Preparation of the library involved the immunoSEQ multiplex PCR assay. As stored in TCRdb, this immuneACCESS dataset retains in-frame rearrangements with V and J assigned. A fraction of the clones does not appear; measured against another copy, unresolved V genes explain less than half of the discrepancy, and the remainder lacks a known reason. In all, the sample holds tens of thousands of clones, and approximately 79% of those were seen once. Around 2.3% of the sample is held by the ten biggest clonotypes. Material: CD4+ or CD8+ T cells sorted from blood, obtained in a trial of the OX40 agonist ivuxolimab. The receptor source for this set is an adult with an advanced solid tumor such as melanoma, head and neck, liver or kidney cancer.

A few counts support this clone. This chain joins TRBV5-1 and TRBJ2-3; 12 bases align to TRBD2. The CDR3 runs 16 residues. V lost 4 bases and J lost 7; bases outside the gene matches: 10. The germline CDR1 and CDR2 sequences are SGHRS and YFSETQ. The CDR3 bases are TGCGCCAGCAGCCCCACTTTACTAGCGGGGGGTAATACGCAGTATTTT. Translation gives CASSPTLLAGGNTQYF. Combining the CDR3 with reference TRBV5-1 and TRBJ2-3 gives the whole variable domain KAGVTQTPRYLIKTRGQQVTLSCSPISGHRSVSWYQQTPGQGLQFLFEYFSETQRNKGNFPGRFSGRQFSNSRSEMNVSTLELGDSALYLCASSPTLLAGGNTQYFGPGTRLTVL.

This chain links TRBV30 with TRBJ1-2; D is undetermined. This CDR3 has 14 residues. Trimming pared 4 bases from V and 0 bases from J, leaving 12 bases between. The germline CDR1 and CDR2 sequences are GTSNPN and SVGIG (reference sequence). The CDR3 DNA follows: TGTGCCTGGACGCCCACAGTGACTAACTATGGCTACACCTTC. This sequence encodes CAWTPTVTNYGYTF.

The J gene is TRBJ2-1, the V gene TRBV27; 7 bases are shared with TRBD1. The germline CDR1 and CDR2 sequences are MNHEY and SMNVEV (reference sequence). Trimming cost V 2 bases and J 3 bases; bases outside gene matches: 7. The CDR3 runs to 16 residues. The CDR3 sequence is CASSLRGAGGYNEQFF. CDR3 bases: TGTGCCAGCAGTTTAAGAGGGGCAGGGGGCTACAATGAGCAGTTCTTC.

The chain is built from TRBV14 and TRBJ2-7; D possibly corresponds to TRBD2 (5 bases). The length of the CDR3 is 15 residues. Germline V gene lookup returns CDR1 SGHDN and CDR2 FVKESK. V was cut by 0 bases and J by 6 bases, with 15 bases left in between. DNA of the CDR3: TGTGCCAGCAGCCAAGAAGGAGGCGGCCGGGGCGAGCAGTACTTC. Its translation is CASSQEGGGRGEQYF.

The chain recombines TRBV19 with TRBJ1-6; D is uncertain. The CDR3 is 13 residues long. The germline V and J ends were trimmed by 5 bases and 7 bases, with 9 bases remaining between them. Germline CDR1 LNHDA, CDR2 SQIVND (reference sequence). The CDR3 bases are TGTGCCAGTAGTCTACAACAGAATTCACCCCTCCACTTT. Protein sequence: CASSLQQNSPLHF.

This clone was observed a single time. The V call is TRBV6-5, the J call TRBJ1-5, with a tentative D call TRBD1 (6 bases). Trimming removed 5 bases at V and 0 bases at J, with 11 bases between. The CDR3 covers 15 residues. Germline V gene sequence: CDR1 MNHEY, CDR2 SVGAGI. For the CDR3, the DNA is TGTGCCAGCAGTCCTGGACAGTATAGCAATCAGCCCCAGCATTTT. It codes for CASSPGQYSNQPQHF.

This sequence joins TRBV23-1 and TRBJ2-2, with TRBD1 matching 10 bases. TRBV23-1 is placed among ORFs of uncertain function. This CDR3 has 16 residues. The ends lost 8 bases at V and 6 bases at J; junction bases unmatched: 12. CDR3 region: CASGQGVVGPAGELFF. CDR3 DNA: TGCGCCAGCGGACAGGGGGTGGTAGGGCCAGCCGGGGAGCTGTTTTTT.

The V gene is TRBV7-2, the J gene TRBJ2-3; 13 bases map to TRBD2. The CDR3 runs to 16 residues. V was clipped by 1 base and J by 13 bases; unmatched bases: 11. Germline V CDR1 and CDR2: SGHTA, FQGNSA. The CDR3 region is CASSLGTSGSSGVEYF. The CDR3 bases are TGTGCCAGCAGCTTAGGGACTAGCGGGAGCTCAGGTGTGGAGTATTTT.

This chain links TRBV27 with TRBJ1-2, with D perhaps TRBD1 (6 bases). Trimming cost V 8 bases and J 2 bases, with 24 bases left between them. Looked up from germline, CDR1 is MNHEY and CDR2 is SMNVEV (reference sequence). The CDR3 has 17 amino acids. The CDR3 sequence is CASGEDSRDPQNYGYTF. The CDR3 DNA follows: TGTGCCAGCGGGGAGGACAGCAGAGATCCACAGAACTATGGCTACACCTTC.

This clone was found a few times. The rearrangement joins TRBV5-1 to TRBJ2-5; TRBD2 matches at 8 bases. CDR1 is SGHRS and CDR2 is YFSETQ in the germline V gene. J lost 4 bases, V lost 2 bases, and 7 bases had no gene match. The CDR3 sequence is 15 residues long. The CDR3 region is CASSFTSGHGETQYF. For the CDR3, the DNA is TGCGCCAGCAGCTTTACTAGCGGCCACGGAGAGACCCAGTACTTC.